This T cell receptor (beta chain) was sequenced for a study of blood T cell repertoires in COVID-19. On the study more broadly: From the United States, Italy and Spain came samples of acute and convalescent COVID-19. Nucleic acid was either cDNA or gDNA, and it came from T cells, B-cell-depleted T cells, or PBMCs.

V lost 4 bases to trimming and J lost 6 bases; unmatched junction nucleotides: 4. CDR3 size: 15 residues. Per the germline V gene, CDR1 is LGHDT and CDR2 is YNNKEL (reference sequence). Libraries were prepared by immunoSEQ multiplex PCR; TCRdb keeps only in-frame clonotypes and omits some of them. The table has about 430,000 clones, more than 70% seen once; the top ten hold approximately 1.5%. The TCR originated in a young woman who had been exposed to COVID-19. This chain joins TRBV3-1 (or the pseudogene TRBV3-2) and TRBJ1-6, with 9 nucleotides matching TRBD1. Material: PBMCs or T cells enriched from blood (not recorded which). CDR3 amino acids: CASSPRDRVNSPLHF. The DNA for the CDR3 is TGTGCCAGCAGCCCCCGGGACAGGGTTAATTCACCCCTCCACTTT.